The 30 T cell receptor beta chains listed next were all sequenced from one sample in a study of beta chain features in type 1 diabetes. Expressed TCRB transcripts were sequenced after all isolated RNA was converted to cDNA. Method: immunoSEQ multiplex PCR; TCRdb's copy keeps in-frame clones and lacks some. The table has about 220,000 clones, 9.5% to 13% seen once. Input material: central memory CD4+ T cells from blood. These receptors all come from a young man in good health.

This clone appeared a few times. The rearrangement joins TRBV6-6 to TRBJ2-1, with D perhaps TRBD2 (7 bases). V was pared by 2 bases and J by 7 bases, with 15 bases between. The CDR3 contains 15 residues. Looked up from germline, CDR1 is MNHNY and CDR2 is SVGAGI (reference sequence). CDR3 sequence (DNA): TGTGCCAGCAGTTACCCAACAGGGCGGGGGAATGAGCAGTTCTTC. Protein product: CASSYPTGRGNEQFF.

The chain couples TRBV6-5 to TRBJ1-1; 7 bases line up with TRBD1. J gave up 1 base and V 0 bases, and 2 bases lay outside the gene matches. Germline V gives CDR1 MNHEY, CDR2 SVGAGI. The CDR3 is made up of 15 amino acids. Here the CDR3 reads CASSYSYRGNTEAFF. The CDR3 nucleotides are TGTGCCAGCAGTTACTCGTACAGGGGGAACACTGAAGCTTTCTTT.

This clone was seen a few times. V gene TRBV30 combines with J gene TRBJ2-3, with TRBD1 matching 10 bases. The germline V gene has CDR1 GTSNPN and CDR2 SVGIG (reference sequence). The CDR3 spans 15 residues. With V trimmed by 2 bases and J by 4 bases, 6 bases remained unmatched. The CDR3 sequence: CAWSPGQGESDTQYF. The CDR3 coding sequence is TGTGCCTGGAGTCCAGGACAGGGGGAGTCAGATACGCAGTATTTT.

The CDR3 nucleotides read TGTGCCTGGAGTGCACGACAGGGGTCGGGCTATGGCTACACCTTC. It specifies CAWSARQGSGYGYTF. J is TRBJ1-2 and V is TRBV30, with TRBD1 matching over 8 bases. The CDR3 loop spans 15 amino acids. J was trimmed by 4 bases and V by 1 base; bases with no gene match: 8. Germline CDR1 and CDR2: GTSNPN and SVGIG (reference sequence).

The chain couples TRBV4-1 to TRBJ2-1; the D is unclear. CDR3 size: 13 residues. Trimming left V 3 bases short and J 7 bases short, with 10 bases between. Germline lookup yields CDR1 MGHRA and CDR2 YSYEKL. In DNA form, the CDR3 reads TGCGCCAGCAGCCAGATGAGCGTTAATGAGCAGTTCTTC. It encodes CASSQMSVNEQFF.

This clone has more than one count but fewer than ten. The chain combines TRBV30 with TRBJ2-7, with TRBD2 matching over 7 bases. CDR3 length equals 13 residues. Germline V gene data show CDR1 as GTSNPN and CDR2 as SVGIG (reference sequence). V lost 1 base and J lost 6; bases outside the gene matches: 6. CDR3 nucleotide sequence: TGTGCCTGGAGTGATGGGGAGGGCCGCGAGCAGTACTTC. Its translation: CAWSDGEGREQYF.

The V and J genes are TRBV30 and TRBJ2-7, with unresolved D. CDR1 is GTSNPN and CDR2 is SVGIG in the germline V gene (reference sequence). V was pared by 2 bases and J by 0 bases, with 8 bases between. This CDR3 spans 13 amino acids. Here the CDR3 reads CAWSTHPSYEQYF. CDR3 coding DNA: TGTGCCTGGAGTACGCACCCCTCCTACGAGCAGTACTTC.

This clone was counted only a few times. V usage is TRBV6-5 and J usage is TRBJ1-1; 7 bases agree with TRBD1. The CDR3 covers 15 residues. The junction had 7 bases not matched to a gene; V was cut back by 2 bases and J by 4 bases. Germline V CDR1 and CDR2: MNHEY, SVGAGI. In DNA, the CDR3 is TGTGCCAGCAGTTACGGGACAGAAAGCGGCACTGAAGCTTTCTTT. It yields the protein CASSYGTESGTEAFF.

This clone was recorded a few times. The V gene is TRBV9, the J gene TRBJ1-3; D is unclear. Per the germline V gene, CDR1 is SGDLS and CDR2 is YYNGEE. The CDR3 length is 17 residues. The V gene lost 0 bases and the J gene lost 0 bases, with 13 bases spanning the gap. Here the CDR3 reads CASSVAGEPFSGNTIYF. Here the CDR3 DNA reads TGTGCCAGCAGCGTAGCCGGGGAACCCTTCTCTGGAAACACCATATATTTT.

This sequence joins TRBV9 and TRBJ2-1; perhaps TRBD2 as D (6 bases). Germline V gene data show CDR1 as SGDLS and CDR2 as YYNGEE. The CDR3 extends over 19 amino acids. V lost 3 bases and J lost 9, with 31 bases in between. In DNA form, the CDR3 reads TGTGCCAGCAGCGAAACGGGGTGGATGTGGGACTCACTCCGGAGTGAGCAGTTCTTC. It is translated as CASSETGWMWDSLRSEQFF.

This clone was detected a few times. V usage is TRBV19 and J usage is TRBJ2-7; no firm D call. Germline V gives CDR1 LNHDA, CDR2 SQIVND (reference sequence). This CDR3 spans 11 amino acids. The germline V and J ends were trimmed by 3 bases and 7 bases, with 7 bases remaining between them. The CDR3 bases are TGTGCCAGTAGTATTGGTATGGAGCAGTACTTC. This translates into CASSIGMEQYF.

V gene TRBV5-1 combines with J gene TRBJ2-7; TRBD1 or TRBD2 may be the D gene (5 bases each). The ends were cut back, 3 bases at V and 2 bases at J, with 12 bases in the middle. This CDR3 spans 14 amino acids. Germline lookup yields CDR1 SGHRS and CDR2 YFSETQ. The CDR3 nucleotides read TGCGCCAGCAGCTCCCAGGGAGAGACCTACGAGCAGTACTTC. Protein sequence: CASSSQGETYEQYF. The variable domain in full, with the rest retrieved from reference TRBV5-1 and TRBJ2-7, is KAGVTQTPRYLIKTRGQQVTLSCSPISGHRSVSWYQQTPGQGLQFLFEYFSETQRNKGNFPGRFSGRQFSNSRSEMNVSTLELGDSALYLCASSSQGETYEQYFGPGTRLTVT.

This clone has more than one count but fewer than ten. The chain uses TRBV4-3 and TRBJ2-5; 7 nucleotides match TRBD1. V dropped 5 bases and J dropped 5; count of bases not matched to a gene: 11. The CDR3 is 15 amino acids. Germline lookup yields CDR1 LGHNA and CDR2 YSLEER. The CDR3 DNA reads TGCGCCAGCAGCGTAACCCCGACAGGGTGGGAGACCCAGTACTTC. The encoded protein is CASSVTPTGWETQYF.

The chain links TRBV9 to TRBJ2-4, with D perhaps given as TRBD1 or TRBD2 (6 bases each). Trimming shortened V by 0 bases and J by 10 bases, and 14 bases separated the two germline ends. The CDR3 loop spans 14 amino acids. Germline assignment: CDR1 SGDLS and CDR2 YYNGEE. CDR3 coding DNA: TGTGCCAGCAGCGTAGGAGGGGGGTCTGAGATTCAGTACTTC. Protein product: CASSVGGGSEIQYF.

The table lists this clone with a few counts. The chain is built from TRBV5-1 and TRBJ2-7; no reliable D call. The CDR3 spans 14 residues. Trimming cost V 1 base and J 9 bases, with 17 bases left between them. Germline V gene lookup returns CDR1 SGHRS and CDR2 YFSETQ. The chain's CDR3 is CASSLTQTPNGQYF. CDR3 coding DNA: TGCGCCAGCAGCTTGACACAGACTCCGAATGGGCAGTACTTC.

V gene TRBV5-4 combines with J gene TRBJ2-7; 10 nucleotides agree with TRBD2. V shed 1 base and J 5 bases; nucleotides not matched to a gene: 6. The CDR3 is 15 amino acids. The V gene's germline CDR1 is SGHNT and CDR2 YYREEE (reference sequence). CDR3 nucleotide sequence: TGTGCCAGCAGCTTGCCTAGCGGGAGAAGCAACGAGCAGTACTTC. It specifies CASSLPSGRSNEQYF.

This clone was detected a few times. The CDR3 DNA follows: TGTGCCAGCAGCCCAGATCCAGGGGGCGAAGAGACCCAGTACTTC. It translates to CASSPDPGGEETQYF. The V call is TRBV5-4, the J call TRBJ2-5; TRBD1 aligns across 8 bases. Trimming took 4 bases from V and 3 from J; bases not matched to a gene: 8. Germline V CDR1 and CDR2: SGHNT, YYREEE (reference sequence). The CDR3 is made up of 15 amino acids.

This clone was seen at least ten times. This chain joins TRBV2 and TRBJ2-3; weak D call: TRBD1 (6 bases). In germline, CDR1 is SNHLY, CDR2 FYNNEI. V gave up 7 bases and J gave up 7 bases, with 15 bases separating them. This CDR3 region has 13 residues. The CDR3 loop is CASKGHSGNTQYF. In DNA form, the CDR3 reads TGTGCCAGCAAGGGACACTCCGGTAATACGCAGTATTTT.

Turning to this clone: The CDR3 carries no conserved terminal phenylalanine or tryptophan, so it likely arises from a read error. The chain is built from TRBV29-1 and TRBJ1-2; 7 positions agree with TRBD1. J was trimmed by 8 bases and V by 4 bases; bases with no gene match: 7. Germline V gene data show CDR1 as SQVTM and CDR2 as ANQGSEA. The CDR3 is made up of 12 amino acids. CDR3 in DNA: TGCAGCGTTGGGACAGGAGGGGAGGGCTACACCCTC. Translated: CSVGTGGEGYTL.

A word on this clone: At one end the junction does not follow the germline gene, possibly because of a read error. The gene calls are TRBV5-6 and TRBJ1-1, with 8 positions matching TRBD1. The CDR3 runs to 15 residues. Germline lookup yields CDR1 SGHDT and CDR2 YYEEEE. In nucleotides, the CDR3 is TGTGCCAGCAGGCAGGAGGGACAGGTGAAAACTGAAGCTTTCTTT. Protein: CASRQEGQVKTEAFF.

This clone has only a few counts. This chain uses TRBV6-6 with TRBJ2-7; the D gene could be TRBD1 or TRBD2 (5 bases each). V dropped 7 bases and J dropped 0 bases, with 13 bases sitting between them. Germline lookup yields CDR1 MNHNY and CDR2 SVGAGI (reference sequence). This CDR3 is built from 14 residues. The CDR3 loop reads CASKPGRGSYEQYF. The CDR3 DNA reads as TGTGCCAGCAAACCGGGACGAGGCTCCTACGAGCAGTACTTC.

This clone was counted a single time. The chain links TRBV11-2 to TRBJ2-7, with D possibly TRBD1 on 6 matching bases. This CDR3 is built from 14 residues. The V gene lost 1 base and the J gene lost 0 bases, with 7 bases spanning the gap. The germline V gene encodes CDR1 SGHAT and CDR2 FQNNGV. The CDR3: CASSLVRGSYEQYF. The CDR3 coding sequence is TGTGCCAGCAGCTTAGTCAGGGGCTCCTACGAGCAGTACTTC.

This clone was seen only a few times. This chain connects TRBV7-3 to TRBJ2-2, with 7 bases identical to TRBD1. Germline values: CDR1 SGHTA, CDR2 FQGTGA. With V trimmed by 5 bases and J by 0 bases, 3 bases remained unmatched. The CDR3 runs 15 residues. This CDR3 reads CASSRTGTNTGELFF. The CDR3 coding sequence is TGTGCCAGCAGCCGGACAGGAACGAACACCGGGGAGCTGTTTTTT.

This clone has only a few counts. The rearrangement joins TRBV10-3 to TRBJ2-1, with 13 bases matching TRBD2. Per the germline V gene, CDR1 is ENHRY and CDR2 is SYGVKD. V lost 0 bases to trimming and J lost 1 base; unmatched junction nucleotides: 9. This CDR3 comprises 20 residues. As DNA, the CDR3 is TGTGCCATCAGTGAGTCAGGGACTAGCGGGATCAGAAGGTCCTACAATGAGCAGTTCTTC. Encoded protein: CAISESGTSGIRRSYNEQFF.

The rearrangement uses TRBV4-1 and TRBJ1-3; 7 bases align to TRBD1. J gave up 6 bases and V 1 base, and 3 bases lay outside the gene matches. The CDR3 covers 14 residues. CDR1 and CDR2 (germline): MGHRA, YSYEKL. The CDR3 DNA reads as TGCGCCAGCAGCCAAGGACAGGGCACAAACACCATATATTTT. Translating it yields CASSQGQGTNTIYF.

Points on this clone: The same CDR3 can be traced to other DNA sequences in this sample. The chain combines TRBV20-1 with TRBJ2-7; no definite D call. The V and J ends lost 6 bases and 4 bases respectively, with 10 bases between them. This CDR3 has 11 residues. The germline gives CDR1 DFQATT, CDR2 SNEGSKA (reference sequence). The CDR3: CSASRSYEQYF. The CDR3, as DNA: TGCAGTGCATCGCGGAGTTACGAGCAGTACTTC.

This clone occurred a few times. The chain couples TRBV5-6 to TRBJ2-3; D call uncertain. With 0 bases removed from V and 6 bases from J, the gap between germline ends came to 5 bases. CDR1 and CDR2 from the germline V gene are SGHDT and YYEEEE. The CDR3 covers 12 residues. The CDR3 DNA sequence: TGTGCCAGCAGCTTGGACCCCGATACGCAGTATTTT. Protein sequence: CASSLDPDTQYF.

This clone showed up just a few times. V gene TRBV7-3 combines with J gene TRBJ2-5, with unresolved D. The germline CDR1 and CDR2 sequences are SGHTA and FQGTGA. Between the trimmed V and J ends, which lost 3 bases and 4 bases, there was a span of 12 bases. The CDR3 consists of 14 residues. The CDR3 DNA reads TGTGCCAGCAGCTTTGCTGCGGACGCAGAGACCCAGTACTTC. Amino acids: CASSFAADAETQYF.

The V and J genes are TRBV27 and TRBJ2-7, with 12 bases identical to TRBD2. Germline V gives CDR1 MNHEY, CDR2 SMNVEV (reference sequence). The CDR3 runs 13 residues. The CDR3 loop reads CATRLAGVHEQYF. CDR3 bases: TGTGCAACCCGACTAGCGGGAGTACACGAGCAGTACTTC.

This chain connects TRBV2 to TRBJ2-5; 11 bases line up with TRBD2. Trimming removed 7 bases from V and 2 bases from J; junction bases left unmatched: 9. This CDR3 contains 16 residues. CDR1 is SNHLY, CDR2 FYNNEI, per germline. CDR3 coding DNA: TGTGCCAGCAAAAGCGGAAGGACTAGCGGGCAAGAGACCCAGTACTTC. It encodes CASKSGRTSGQETQYF.